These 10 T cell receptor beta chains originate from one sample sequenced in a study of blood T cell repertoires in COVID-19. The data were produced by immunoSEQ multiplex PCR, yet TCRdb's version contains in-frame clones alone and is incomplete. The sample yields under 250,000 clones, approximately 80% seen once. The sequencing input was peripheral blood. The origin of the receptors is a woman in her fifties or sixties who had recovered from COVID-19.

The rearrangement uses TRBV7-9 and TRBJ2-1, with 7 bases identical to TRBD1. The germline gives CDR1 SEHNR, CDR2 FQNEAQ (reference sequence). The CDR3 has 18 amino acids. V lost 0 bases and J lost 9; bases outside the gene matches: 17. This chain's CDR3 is CASSLANSRDRALREQFF. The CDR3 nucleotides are TGTGCCAGCAGCTTAGCCAACAGCCGGGACAGAGCTCTCCGTGAGCAGTTCTTC.

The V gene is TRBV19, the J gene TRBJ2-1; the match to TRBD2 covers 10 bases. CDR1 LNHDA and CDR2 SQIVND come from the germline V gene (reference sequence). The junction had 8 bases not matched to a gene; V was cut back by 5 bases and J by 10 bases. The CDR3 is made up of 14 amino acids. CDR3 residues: CASSDSGGLEEQFF. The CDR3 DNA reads TGTGCCAGTAGTGATAGCGGGGGGCTTGAAGAGCAGTTCTTC. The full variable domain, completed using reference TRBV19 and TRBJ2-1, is DGGITQSPKYLFRKEGQNVTLSCEQNLNHDAMYWYRQDPGQGLRLIYYSQIVNDFQKGDIAEGYSVSREKKESFPLTVTSAQKNPTAFYLCASSDSGGLEEQFFGPGTRLTVL.

This CDR3 is CASTGGFNYGYTF. For the CDR3, the DNA is TGTGCCAGTACGGGGGGATTTAACTATGGCTACACCTTC. The chain carries TRBV19 and TRBJ1-2, with a tentative D call TRBD1 (5 bases). This CDR3 comprises 13 residues. Germline V gives CDR1 LNHDA, CDR2 SQIVND (reference sequence). Trimming shortened V by 7 bases and J by 1 base, and 10 bases separated the two germline ends. The full variable domain, rest sourced from reference TRBV19 and TRBJ1-2, is DGGITQSPKYLFRKEGQNVTLSCEQNLNHDAMYWYRQDPGQGLRLIYYSQIVNDFQKGDIAEGYSVSREKKESFPLTVTSAQKNPTAFYLCASTGGFNYGYTFGSGTRLTVV.

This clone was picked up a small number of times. The CDR3 loop reads CASSQPEGHQPQHF. The CDR3 DNA follows: TGTGCCAGCTCACAACCGGAGGGCCATCAGCCCCAGCATTTT. The J gene is TRBJ1-5, the V gene TRBV18, with D unresolved. The CDR3 has 14 amino acids. The V and J ends lost 4 bases and 5 bases respectively, with 12 bases between them. Germline CDR1 reads KGHSH; CDR2 reads LQKENI. The whole variable domain, remainder taken from reference TRBV18 and TRBJ1-5, is NAGVMQNPRHLVRRRGQEARLRCSPMKGHSHVYWYRQLPEEGLKFMVYLQKENIIDESGMPKERFSAEFPKEGPSILRIQQVVRGDSAAYFCASSQPEGHQPQHFGDGTRLSIL.

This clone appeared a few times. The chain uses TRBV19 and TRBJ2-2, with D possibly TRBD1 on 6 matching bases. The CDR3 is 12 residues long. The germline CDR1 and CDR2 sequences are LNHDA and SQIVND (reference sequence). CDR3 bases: TGTGTCACGGGACAGAACACCGGGGAGCTGTTTTTT. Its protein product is CVTGQNTGELFF. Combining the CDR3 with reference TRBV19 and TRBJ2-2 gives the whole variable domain DGGITQSPKYLFRKEGQNVTLSCEQNLNHDAMYWYRQDPGQGLRLIYYSQIVNDFQKGDIAEGYSVSREKKESFPLTVTSAQKNPTAFYLCVTGQNTGELFFGEGSRLTVL.

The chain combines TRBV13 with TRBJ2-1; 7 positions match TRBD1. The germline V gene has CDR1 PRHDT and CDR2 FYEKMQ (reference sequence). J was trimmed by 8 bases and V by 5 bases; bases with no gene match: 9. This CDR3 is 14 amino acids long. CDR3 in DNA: TGTGCCAGCAGCAAGGGGGCCCCGAGCCATGAGCAGTTCTTC. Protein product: CASSKGAPSHEQFF.

In nucleotides, the CDR3 is TGTGCCAGCAGCCCAGTCAGGGGTAGAAACACCATATATTTT. This encodes CASSPVRGRNTIYF. The chain links TRBV13 to TRBJ1-3, with D possibly TRBD1 on 6 matching bases. The CDR3 is 14 amino acids. V gave up 5 bases and J gave up 5 bases, with 13 bases separating them. The germline V gene has CDR1 PRHDT and CDR2 FYEKMQ (reference sequence).

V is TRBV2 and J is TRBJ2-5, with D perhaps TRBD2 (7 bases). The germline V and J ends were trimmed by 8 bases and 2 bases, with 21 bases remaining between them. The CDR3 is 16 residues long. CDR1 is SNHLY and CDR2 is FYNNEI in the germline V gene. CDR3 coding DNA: TGTGCCAGCTCGAGGCAGGCGGGGGCCCTACAAGAGACCCAGTACTTC. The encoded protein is CASSRQAGALQETQYF.

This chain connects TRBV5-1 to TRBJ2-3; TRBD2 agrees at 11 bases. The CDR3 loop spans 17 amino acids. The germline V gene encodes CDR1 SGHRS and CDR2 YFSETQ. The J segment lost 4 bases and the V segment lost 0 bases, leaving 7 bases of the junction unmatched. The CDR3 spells CASSLAVAGGPADTQYF. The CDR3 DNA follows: TGCGCCAGCAGCTTGGCGGTAGCGGGGGGGCCTGCAGATACGCAGTATTTT. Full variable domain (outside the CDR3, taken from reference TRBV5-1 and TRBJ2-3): KAGVTQTPRYLIKTRGQQVTLSCSPISGHRSVSWYQQTPGQGLQFLFEYFSETQRNKGNFPGRFSGRQFSNSRSEMNVSTLELGDSALYLCASSLAVAGGPADTQYFGPGTRLTVL.

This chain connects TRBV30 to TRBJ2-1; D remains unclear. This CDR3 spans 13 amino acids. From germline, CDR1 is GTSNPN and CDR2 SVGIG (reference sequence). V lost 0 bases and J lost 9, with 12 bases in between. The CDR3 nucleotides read TGTGCCTGGAGTGTACAGAGTTACGGTGAGCAGTTCTTC. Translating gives CAWSVQSYGEQFF.